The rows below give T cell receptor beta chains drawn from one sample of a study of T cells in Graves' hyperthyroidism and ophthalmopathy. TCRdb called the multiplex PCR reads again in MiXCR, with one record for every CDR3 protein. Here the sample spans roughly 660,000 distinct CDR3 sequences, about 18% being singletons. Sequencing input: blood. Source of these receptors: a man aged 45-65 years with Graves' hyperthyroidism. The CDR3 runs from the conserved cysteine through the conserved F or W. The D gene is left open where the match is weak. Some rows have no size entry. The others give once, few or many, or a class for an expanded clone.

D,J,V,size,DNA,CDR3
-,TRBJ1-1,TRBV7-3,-,TGTGCCAGCAGCTTGTTAGGGGTTTCTGAAGCTTTCTTT,CASSLLGVSEAFF
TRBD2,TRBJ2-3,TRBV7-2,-,TGTGCCAGCAGCCCACACGAGCGGGAGGGCCCACATACGCAGTATTTT,CASSPHEREGPHTQYF
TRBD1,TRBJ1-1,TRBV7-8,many,TGTGCCAGCAGCTTAGCGTGGTACCGGACAGGGGGCGGGACGGGGGGGAACACTGAAGCTTTCTTT,CASSLAWYRTGGGTGGNTEAFF
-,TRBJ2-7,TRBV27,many,TGTGCCAGCAGCTCCGAGAGGCCGGACGAGCAGTACTTC,CASSSERPDEQYF
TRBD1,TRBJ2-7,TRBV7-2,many,TGTGCCAGCAGCTTACAAGGGGGCCACGAGCAGTACTTC,CASSLQGGHEQYF
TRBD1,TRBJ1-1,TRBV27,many,TGTGCCAGCAGCCCCCTCCGGGACAGGGGGACTGAAGCTTTCTTT,CASSPLRDRGTEAFF
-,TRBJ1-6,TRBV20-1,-,TGCAGTGCTAGAGACGGTCACGGTCGCTCCTATAATTCACCCCTCCACTTT,CSARDGHGRSYNSPLHF
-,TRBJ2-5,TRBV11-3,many,TGTGCCAGCAGCTCGTCTTGGGGAAGACAAGAGACCCAGTACTTC,CASSSSWGRQETQYF
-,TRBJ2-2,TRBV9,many,TGTGCCAGCAGCGCGGCATTGCCCGGGGAGCTGTTTTTT,CASSAALPGELFF
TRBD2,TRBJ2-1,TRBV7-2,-,TGTGCCAGCAGCCCCGGACTAGCGGGAGGGCCACGGAATGAGCAGTTCTTC,CASSPGLAGGPRNEQFF
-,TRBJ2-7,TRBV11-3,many,TGTGCCAGCAGCTTAGAATTTGGGGGCTCAGCCGAGCAGTACTTC,CASSLEFGGSAEQYF
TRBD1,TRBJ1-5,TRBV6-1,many,TGTGCCAGCAGACCCTCAACAGGGGCCCGGGGCTATCAGCCCCAGCATTTT,CASRPSTGARGYQPQHF
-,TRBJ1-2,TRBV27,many,TGTGCCAGCAGTTTATCGTCCAGTCCTAACTATGGCTACACCTTC,CASSLSSSPNYGYTF
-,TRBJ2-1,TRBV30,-,TGTGCCTCCCTGGAGACCGGGCCTAGCTCCTACAATGAGCAGTTCTTC,CASLETGPSSYNEQFF
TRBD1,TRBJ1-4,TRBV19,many,TGTGCCAGTAGTCCCCGACAGGGGATTCGGGAAAAACTGTTTTTT,CASSPRQGIREKLFF
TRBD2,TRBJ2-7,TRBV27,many,TGTGCCAGCAGTCTGAGGGGACTAGCTTCCTACGAGCAGTACTTC,CASSLRGLASYEQYF
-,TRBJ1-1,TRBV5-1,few,TGCGCCAGCGCCCCAACCAAGGGGCAGGTGAACACTGAAGCTTTCTTT,CASAPTKGQVNTEAFF
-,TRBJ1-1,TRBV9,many,TGTGCCAGCAGCGCCAGCACCGGGACGATGAACACTGAAGCTTTCTTT,CASSASTGTMNTEAFF
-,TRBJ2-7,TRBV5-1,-,TGCGCCAGCAGCTTTAAGCACGGGACGGCTGGCGGCGAGCAGTACTTC,CASSFKHGTAGGEQYF
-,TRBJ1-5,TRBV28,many,TGTGCCAACTCCGTAGGTAGAGCAAATCAGCCCCAGCATTTT,CANSVGRANQPQHF
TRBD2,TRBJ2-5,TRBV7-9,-,TGTGCCAGCAGCCAAGAGAGCGGGAGTATTGAGACCCAGTACTTC,CASSQESGSIETQYF
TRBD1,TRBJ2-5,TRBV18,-,TGTGCCAGCTCACCACCGGGACAGCAAGAGACCCAGCACTTC,CASSPPGQQETQHF
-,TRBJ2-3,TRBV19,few,TGTGCCAGTAGTATAGTAAAGGCCCTAGGTGATACGCAGTATTTT,CASSIVKALGDTQYF
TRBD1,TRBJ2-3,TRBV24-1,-,TGTGCCACCAGTGACACCGGGACAGCAGATACGCAGTATTTT,CATSDTGTADTQYF
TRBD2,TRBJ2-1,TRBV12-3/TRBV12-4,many,TGTGCCAGCAGACCAAGGACTAGCGGGAGTCAGGGAGAGCAGTTCTTC,CASRPRTSGSQGEQFF
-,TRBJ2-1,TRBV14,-,TGTGCCAGCAGCCAACTAACGGGACCCTACAATGAGCAGTTCTTC,CASSQLTGPYNEQFF
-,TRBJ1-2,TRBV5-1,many,TGCGCCAGCAGCGCGGCCCCAACCAACGGCTACACCTTC,CASSAAPTNGYTF
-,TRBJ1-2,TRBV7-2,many,TGTGCCAGCAGCGTCCAGGGAATCTATGGCTACACCTTC,CASSVQGIYGYTF
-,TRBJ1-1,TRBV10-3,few,TGTGCCATCAGTGAGGGGGGGAGTTTGGGCGCTTTCTTT,CAISEGGSLGAFF
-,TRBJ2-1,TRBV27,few,TGTGCCAGCAGACTCTTAGGGAGCAATGAGCAGTTCTTC,CASRLLGSNEQFF
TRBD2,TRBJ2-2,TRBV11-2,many,TGTGCCAGCAGTCCCCGGGGGCTAGCGGGAGGAACCGGGGAGCTGTTTTTT,CASSPRGLAGGTGELFF
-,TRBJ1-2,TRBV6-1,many,TGTGCCAGCAGGCGGGCGGAAGGTCAAGGCTACACCTTC,CASRRAEGQGYTF
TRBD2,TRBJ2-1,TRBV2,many,TGTGCCAGCAGTGAAGCGGGACTAGCGGTAGGGAATGAGCAGTTCTTC,CASSEAGLAVGNEQFF
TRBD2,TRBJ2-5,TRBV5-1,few,TGCGCCAGCAGCTTAAGGACTAGCGGGACCCAAGAGACCCAGTACTTC,CASSLRTSGTQETQYF
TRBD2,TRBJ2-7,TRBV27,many,TGTGCCAGCAGTTTAGCGGGGGTCTTTGACGAGCAGTACTTC,CASSLAGVFDEQYF
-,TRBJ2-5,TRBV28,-,TGTGCCAGCACCCCCCCTAGGGGGGGCCAGTACTTC,CASTPPRGGQYF
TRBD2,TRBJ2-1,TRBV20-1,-,TGCAGTGCTACCTTCCCGGGACTAGCGGGAGGAGAGTCCTACAATGAGCAGTTCTTC,CSATFPGLAGGESYNEQFF
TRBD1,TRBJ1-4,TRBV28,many,TGTGCCAGCAGTTCTTTGGGGACAGATGAAAAACTGTTTTTT,CASSSLGTDEKLFF
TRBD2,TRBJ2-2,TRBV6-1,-,TGTGCCAGCATCTGGGGGGGAAACACCGGGGAGCTGTTTTTT,CASIWGGNTGELFF
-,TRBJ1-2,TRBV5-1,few,TGCGCCAGCAGCTTAGGAGCCCTACAAGTTTATGGCTACACCTTC,CASSLGALQVYGYTF
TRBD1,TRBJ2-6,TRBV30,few,TGTGCCTGGCAACCCCCGGGACAGGGGGAGACTGGGGCCAACGTCCTGACTTTC,CAWQPPGQGETGANVLTF
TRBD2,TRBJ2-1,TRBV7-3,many,TGTGCCAGCAGCTTCACTAGCGGGGCCTACAATGAGCAGTTCTTC,CASSFTSGAYNEQFF